These T cell receptor beta chains were read from a single sample in a study of cytomegalovirus exposure and HLA in healthy donors. TCRdb's copy holds only in-frame clones and misses some; the assay was immunoSEQ multiplex PCR. The table gives 110,000 to 150,000 clones; the top ten clones make up 0.75% to 1% of it. Material: PBMCs. Source of these receptors: a male donor in good health and CMV-seronegative. Each CDR3 is given with its conserved first and last residue. Each record gives: V gene, D gene, CDR3 length, J gene, CDR3 DNA, CDR3 protein. The D gene is left open where the match is weak.

v_gene: TRBV5-1
d_gene: -
len: 13
j_gene: TRBJ2-5
CDR3nt: TGCGCCAGCAGCCCTGACACTCAGGAGACCCAGTACTTC
CDR3aa: CASSPDTQETQYF

v_gene: TRBV15
d_gene: TRBD1
len: 16
j_gene: TRBJ1-1
CDR3nt: TGTGCCACCAGCCGGCTTCCGGGACAGGGCTTGGGGGAAGCTTTCTTT
CDR3aa: CATSRLPGQGLGEAFF

v_gene: TRBV5-6
d_gene: -
len: 12
j_gene: TRBJ1-1
CDR3nt: TGTGCCAGCAGCTTATCCCCGACTGAAGCTTTCTTT
CDR3aa: CASSLSPTEAFF

v_gene: TRBV5-1
d_gene: -
len: 14
j_gene: TRBJ1-2
CDR3nt: TGCGCCAGCAGCTCACTACAGGGCAACTATGGCTACACCTTC
CDR3aa: CASSSLQGNYGYTF

v_gene: TRBV7-9
d_gene: TRBD2
len: 15
j_gene: TRBJ2-1
CDR3nt: TGTGCCAGCAGCGAACTAGCGGGGGGGTACAATGAGCAGTTCTTC
CDR3aa: CASSELAGGYNEQFF

v_gene: TRBV19
d_gene: -
len: 14
j_gene: TRBJ2-2
CDR3nt: TGTGCCAGTAGTCCCCAGGGCATCACCGGGGAGCTGTTTTTT
CDR3aa: CASSPQGITGELFF

v_gene: TRBV7-9
d_gene: TRBD1
len: 15
j_gene: TRBJ2-7
CDR3nt: TGTGCCAGCAGCTCTCGAACAGGGGGCGCGTACGAGCAGTACTTC
CDR3aa: CASSSRTGGAYEQYF

v_gene: TRBV7-2
d_gene: -
len: 15
j_gene: TRBJ1-2
CDR3nt: TGTGCCAGCAGCTTAAGGGCGCAGGGGATCGATGGCTACACCTTC
CDR3aa: CASSLRAQGIDGYTF

v_gene: TRBV30
d_gene: TRBD1
len: 14
j_gene: TRBJ1-2
CDR3nt: TGTGCCTGGAGTGACGGACAGGGTGGGGATGGCTACACCTTC
CDR3aa: CAWSDGQGGDGYTF

v_gene: TRBV6-1
d_gene: TRBD1
len: 14
j_gene: TRBJ1-2
CDR3nt: TGTGCCAGCATCTGGACAGGGAAAAACTATGGCTACACCTTC
CDR3aa: CASIWTGKNYGYTF

v_gene: TRBV27
d_gene: -
len: 12
j_gene: TRBJ1-1
CDR3nt: TGTGCCAGCCAAAGGACTGGTGCTGAAGCTTTCTTT
CDR3aa: CASQRTGAEAFF

v_gene: TRBV7-8
d_gene: TRBD2
len: 17
j_gene: TRBJ2-7
CDR3nt: TGTGCCAGCAGCTTAAGCCCGACTAGCGGGGGGACCTACGAGCAGTACTTC
CDR3aa: CASSLSPTSGGTYEQYF

v_gene: TRBV5-1
d_gene: TRBD2
len: 14
j_gene: TRBJ2-7
CDR3nt: TGCGCCAGCAGACTAGCGGGGGACACCTACGAGCAGTACTTC
CDR3aa: CASRLAGDTYEQYF

v_gene: TRBV6-5
d_gene: TRBD1
len: 14
j_gene: TRBJ1-1
CDR3nt: TGTGCCAGCAGTTACTCGACAGGGCCCCCTGAAGCTTTCTTT
CDR3aa: CASSYSTGPPEAFF

v_gene: TRBV7-2
d_gene: TRBD1
len: 15
j_gene: TRBJ1-1
CDR3nt: TGTGCCAGCAGCCTTGGGACAGGGAGGAGCACTGAAGCTTTCTTT
CDR3aa: CASSLGTGRSTEAFF

v_gene: TRBV30
d_gene: TRBD1
len: 15
j_gene: TRBJ2-4
CDR3nt: TGTGCCTGGACCCATATGGGAACAGGGGAGAACATTCAGTACTTC
CDR3aa: CAWTHMGTGENIQYF

v_gene: TRBV9
d_gene: TRBD2
len: 15
j_gene: TRBJ2-2
CDR3nt: TGTGCCAGCAGCACCGGACTAGCGAACACCGGGGAGCTGTTTTTT
CDR3aa: CASSTGLANTGELFF

v_gene: TRBV28
d_gene: -
len: 14
j_gene: TRBJ1-5
CDR3nt: TGTGCCAGCACCATCCCTTCAGGGGCTCAGCCCCAGCATTTT
CDR3aa: CASTIPSGAQPQHF

v_gene: TRBV4-2
d_gene: -
len: 15
j_gene: TRBJ1-2
CDR3nt: TGTGCCAGCAGCCAAGCGAACGGGAATAACTATGGCTACACCTTC
CDR3aa: CASSQANGNNYGYTF

v_gene: TRBV4-1
d_gene: TRBD2
len: 14
j_gene: TRBJ2-2
CDR3nt: TGCGCCAGCAGTCCGGGACTATTAGACGGGGAGCTGTTTTTT
CDR3aa: CASSPGLLDGELFF

v_gene: TRBV19
d_gene: TRBD2
len: 15
j_gene: TRBJ2-1
CDR3nt: TGTGCCAGTAGCCAGGGACTAGTACCTCCTAGGGAGCAGTTCTTC
CDR3aa: CASSQGLVPPREQFF

v_gene: TRBV6-5
d_gene: TRBD1
len: 13
j_gene: TRBJ1-1
CDR3nt: TGTGCCAGCAGCACAGGGGTGAACACTGAAGCTTTCTTT
CDR3aa: CASSTGVNTEAFF

v_gene: TRBV27
d_gene: TRBD1
len: 13
j_gene: TRBJ1-2
CDR3nt: TGTGCCAGCAGGGGGACAGACAACTATGGCTACACCTTC
CDR3aa: CASRGTDNYGYTF

v_gene: TRBV7-8
d_gene: -
len: 14
j_gene: TRBJ2-5
CDR3nt: TGTGCCAGCAGCCCCTCCCCTTCAGGGGAGACCCAGTACTTC
CDR3aa: CASSPSPSGETQYF

v_gene: TRBV20-1
d_gene: -
len: 11
j_gene: TRBJ1-4
CDR3nt: TGCAGTGCAGGGGGGGCCGGAGTCCCGTTTTTT
CDR3aa: CSAGGAGVPFF

v_gene: TRBV5-1
d_gene: TRBD1
len: 13
j_gene: TRBJ2-2
CDR3nt: TGCGCCAGCAGCAGGGACAGCCGCGGGGAGCTGTTTTTT
CDR3aa: CASSRDSRGELFF

v_gene: TRBV15
d_gene: TRBD1
len: 15
j_gene: TRBJ1-2
CDR3nt: TGTGCCACCAGCAGAGATATGGGACAGGGTGGAGGCTACACCTTC
CDR3aa: CATSRDMGQGGGYTF

v_gene: TRBV6-6
d_gene: -
len: 15
j_gene: TRBJ2-7
CDR3nt: TGTGCCAGCAGTCCCTTGGCCCAGTCAAGCGGCGAGCAGTACTTC
CDR3aa: CASSPLAQSSGEQYF

v_gene: TRBV19
d_gene: -
len: 15
j_gene: TRBJ1-2
CDR3nt: TGTGCCAGTATTATCCGCGGCGACTCAGCGGTCGGCTACACCTTC
CDR3aa: CASIIRGDSAVGYTF

v_gene: TRBV27
d_gene: -
len: 15
j_gene: TRBJ2-2
CDR3nt: TGTGCCAGCGGGTTTCCTACAGGATCCACCGGGGAGCTGTTTTTT
CDR3aa: CASGFPTGSTGELFF

v_gene: TRBV7-2
d_gene: TRBD1
len: 15
j_gene: TRBJ1-6
CDR3nt: TGTGCCAGCAGCTCGGACAGGGCTCATAATTCACCCCTCCACTTT
CDR3aa: CASSSDRAHNSPLHF

v_gene: TRBV9
d_gene: TRBD2
len: 16
j_gene: TRBJ2-7
CDR3nt: TGTGCCAGCAGCCAAGGGGGGGGACTAGGGGCCTACGAGCAGTACTTC
CDR3aa: CASSQGGGLGAYEQYF

v_gene: TRBV6-1
d_gene: -
len: 14
j_gene: TRBJ2-3
CDR3nt: TGTGCCACAGGGGCGGCCCGGTTCGTTAGTACGCAGTATTTT
CDR3aa: CATGAARFVSTQYF

v_gene: TRBV6-1
d_gene: TRBD1
len: 14
j_gene: TRBJ1-2
CDR3nt: TGTGCCAGCAGTGAAATGGCCAGGGGGGATGGCTACACCTTC
CDR3aa: CASSEMARGDGYTF

v_gene: TRBV6-5
d_gene: TRBD1
len: 14
j_gene: TRBJ2-7
CDR3nt: TGTGCCAGTCAGGGGGATGGGCTTTCCTACGAGCAGTACTTC
CDR3aa: CASQGDGLSYEQYF

v_gene: TRBV7-2
d_gene: -
len: 15
j_gene: TRBJ2-3
CDR3nt: TGTGCCAGCAGCTTAGCCCCAGGGAAAGGAGATACGCAGTATTTT
CDR3aa: CASSLAPGKGDTQYF

v_gene: TRBV19
d_gene: TRBD1
len: 15
j_gene: TRBJ1-5
CDR3nt: TGTGCCAGTAGTACCATTGACAGGGGAGCGCAGCCCCAGCATTTT
CDR3aa: CASSTIDRGAQPQHF

v_gene: TRBV18
d_gene: -
len: 19
j_gene: TRBJ2-7
CDR3nt: TGTGCCAGCTCAGGAAGACAGCAGACCGAACTCCGGAAGGTTTGGGAGCAGTACTTC
CDR3aa: CASSGRQQTELRKVWEQYF

v_gene: TRBV27
d_gene: TRBD1
len: 14
j_gene: TRBJ1-2
CDR3nt: TGTGCCAGCAGTCCTTCACAGGGGACCTATGGCTACACCTTC
CDR3aa: CASSPSQGTYGYTF

v_gene: TRBV5-1
d_gene: -
len: 14
j_gene: TRBJ2-3
CDR3nt: TGCGCCTGCAGGGGCCCCATCAGCACAGATACGCAGTATTTT
CDR3aa: CACRGPISTDTQYF

v_gene: TRBV5-1
d_gene: TRBD2
len: 17
j_gene: TRBJ2-7
CDR3nt: TGCGCCAGCAGACCCAGACTAGCGGATCCTAGCTCCTACGAGCAGTACTTC
CDR3aa: CASRPRLADPSSYEQYF

v_gene: TRBV5-6
d_gene: TRBD1
len: 14
j_gene: TRBJ2-2
CDR3nt: TGTGCCAGCAGACGGGACAGGGTAAACGGGGAGCTGTTTTTT
CDR3aa: CASRRDRVNGELFF

v_gene: TRBV11-3
d_gene: TRBD2
len: 15
j_gene: TRBJ2-1
CDR3nt: TGTGCCAGCAGCTTGGGGACTAGCGGGGTTAATGAGCAGTTCTTC
CDR3aa: CASSLGTSGVNEQFF

v_gene: TRBV5-4
d_gene: TRBD1
len: 15
j_gene: TRBJ2-7
CDR3nt: TGTGCCAGCCCACCGGGACAGGGGGCGGACTACGAGCAGTACTTC
CDR3aa: CASPPGQGADYEQYF

v_gene: TRBV5-1
d_gene: -
len: 14
j_gene: TRBJ2-1
CDR3nt: TGCGCCAGCAGCTTAAGTCCGCGAATTTTTAAGCAGTTCTTC
CDR3aa: CASSLSPRIFKQFF

v_gene: TRBV5-1
d_gene: TRBD1
len: 14
j_gene: TRBJ1-1
CDR3nt: TGCGCCAGCAGCTTCCGGGACAGGGGGCCTGAAGCTTTCTTT
CDR3aa: CASSFRDRGPEAFF

v_gene: TRBV5-1
d_gene: TRBD1
len: 16
j_gene: TRBJ1-1
CDR3nt: TGCGCCAGCAGCTCGGAACAGGGGGCCCCGAACACTGAAGCTTTCTTT
CDR3aa: CASSSEQGAPNTEAFF

v_gene: TRBV30
d_gene: -
len: 13
j_gene: TRBJ2-7
CDR3nt: TGTGCCTGGAGTGAGACAAGTTCCTACGAGCAGTACTTC
CDR3aa: CAWSETSSYEQYF

v_gene: TRBV18
d_gene: -
len: 15
j_gene: TRBJ1-4
CDR3nt: TGTGCCAGCTCACCGGAGAGGGTCTCTAATGAAAAACTGTTTTTT
CDR3aa: CASSPERVSNEKLFF

v_gene: TRBV5-1
d_gene: TRBD2
len: 17
j_gene: TRBJ2-2
CDR3nt: TGCGCCAGCAGCCGGCGGACTAGCGGGGGGGCTATCGGGGAGCTGTTTTTT
CDR3aa: CASSRRTSGGAIGELFF

v_gene: TRBV19
d_gene: TRBD2
len: 15
j_gene: TRBJ2-2
CDR3nt: TGTGCCAGTAGCCTATGGACTAGCAACACCGGGGAGCTGTTTTTT
CDR3aa: CASSLWTSNTGELFF

v_gene: TRBV28
d_gene: -
len: 14
j_gene: TRBJ1-2
CDR3nt: TGTGCCAGCAGTTTAACAAGGGGGACATATGGCTACACCTTC
CDR3aa: CASSLTRGTYGYTF

v_gene: TRBV6-5
d_gene: -
len: 14
j_gene: TRBJ1-3
CDR3nt: TGTGCCAGCGGTCAGGCGAGATCTGGAAACACCATATATTTT
CDR3aa: CASGQARSGNTIYF

v_gene: TRBV10-3
d_gene: TRBD1
len: 15
j_gene: TRBJ2-7
CDR3nt: TGTGCCATCAGTGAGCCGGAGACAGGGGCCTACGAGCAGTACTTC
CDR3aa: CAISEPETGAYEQYF

v_gene: TRBV4-2
d_gene: -
len: 18
j_gene: TRBJ2-6
CDR3nt: TGTGCCAGCAGCCAAGGTCGTCCAGGCCGCTCTGGGGCCAACGTCCTGACTTTC
CDR3aa: CASSQGRPGRSGANVLTF

v_gene: TRBV19
d_gene: -
len: 14
j_gene: TRBJ2-7
CDR3nt: TGTGCCAGTAGGCGTAGAGTAGGAGGATACGAGCAGTACTTC
CDR3aa: CASRRRVGGYEQYF

v_gene: TRBV30
d_gene: -
len: 17
j_gene: TRBJ1-5
CDR3nt: TGTGCCTGGAGTGTACGGAGTATCGGGGTTAGCAATCAGCCCCAGCATTTT
CDR3aa: CAWSVRSIGVSNQPQHF